A selection of T cell receptor beta chains follows, all from one sample in a study of Ad26.COV2.S vaccination and SARS-CoV-2 variants. Sequenced by immunoSEQ multiplex PCR; TCRdb stores in-frame clones only, minus some. The data hold around 94,000 clones, with over 70% observed a single time. The sequencing here drew on peripheral blood, taken after recovery from COVID-19. The origin of the receptors is a human donor who had recovered from COVID-19. Both conserved end residues are part of each CDR3. The order of the fields is V gene, D gene, J gene, clone size, CDR3 protein, CDR3 DNA. The D gene is left open where the match is weak. Not all rows give a size; the values are once, few, many and, for expanded clones, a class.

V: TRBV6-6; D: NA; J: TRBJ1-1; size: NA; CDR3: CASSPRDLQAFF; DNA: TGTGCCAGCTCCCCTAGGGACCTTCAAGCTTTCTTT
V: TRBV19; D: NA; J: TRBJ1-5; size: many; CDR3: CASSISPHWGGSNQPQHF; DNA: TGTGCCAGTAGTATATCCCCTCATTGGGGAGGGAGCAATCAGCCCCAGCATTTT
V: TRBV28; D: NA; J: TRBJ1-4; size: once; CDR3: CASSLQGGGEKLFF; DNA: TGTGCCAGCAGTTTGCAAGGGGGAGGTGAAAAACTGTTTTTT
V: TRBV19; D: TRBD1; J: TRBJ1-2; size: NA; CDR3: CASSRGQGGNYGYTF; DNA: TGTGCCAGTAGTAGGGGACAGGGCGGTAACTATGGCTACACCTTC
V: TRBV30; D: TRBD1; J: TRBJ2-2; size: NA; CDR3: CAEQGSSGTGELFF; DNA: TGTGCCGAACAGGGGTCCTCCGGCACCGGGGAGCTGTTTTTT
V: TRBV9; D: TRBD1; J: TRBJ2-3; size: NA; CDR3: CASSATGSTDTQYF; DNA: TGTGCCAGCAGCGCGACAGGGAGCACAGATACGCAGTATTTT
V: TRBV5-1; D: TRBD2; J: TRBJ2-3; size: NA; CDR3: CASSFISGGRTDTQYF; DNA: TGCGCCAGCAGCTTTATTAGCGGGGGCCGCACAGATACGCAGTATTTT
V: TRBV28; D: NA; J: TRBJ1-5; size: NA; CDR3: CASRDIIGRVGNQPQHF; DNA: TGTGCCAGCAGGGACATTATTGGCAGGGTTGGCAATCAGCCCCAGCATTTT
V: TRBV10-2; D: NA; J: TRBJ1-1; size: NA; CDR3: CASRPTSNTEAFF; DNA: TGCGCCAGCAGGCCGACTTCGAACACTGAAGCTTTCTTT
V: TRBV15; D: NA; J: TRBJ1-1; size: NA; CDR3: CATSRESLFGGRNTEAFF; DNA: TGTGCCACCAGCAGAGAGAGCTTGTTTGGGGGAAGGAACACTGAAGCTTTCTTT
V: TRBV2; D: NA; J: TRBJ1-1; size: few; CDR3: CASNLGTQPEAFF; DNA: TGTGCCAGCAACCTCGGGACACAACCTGAAGCTTTCTTT
V: TRBV19; D: NA; J: TRBJ1-5; size: NA; CDR3: CASSMGAGNQPQHF; DNA: TGTGCCAGTAGTATGGGGGCCGGGAATCAGCCCCAGCATTTT
V: TRBV7-3; D: NA; J: TRBJ2-2; size: NA; CDR3: CASSSVVGGAGELFF; DNA: TGTGCCAGCAGCTCCGTAGTGGGGGGAGCCGGGGAGCTGTTTTTT
V: TRBV3-1/TRBV3-2; D: NA; J: TRBJ1-4; size: once; CDR3: CASSQANTNEKLFF; DNA: TGTGCCAGCAGCCAAGCAAACACTAATGAAAAACTGTTTTTT
V: TRBV6-2/TRBV6-3; D: TRBD1; J: TRBJ1-5; size: NA; CDR3: CASSRGDRAVQPQHF; DNA: TGTGCCAGCAGCCGGGGGGACAGGGCGGTTCAGCCCCAGCATTTT
V: TRBV4-1; D: NA; J: TRBJ2-7; size: NA; CDR3: CASSQDDRYYEQYF; DNA: TGCGCCAGCAGCCAAGACGACAGGTACTACGAGCAGTACTTC
V: TRBV4-2; D: TRBD1; J: TRBJ1-6; size: once; CDR3: CASSQEERTGEGSPLHF; DNA: TGTGCCAGCAGCCAAGAAGAGCGGACAGGGGAGGGATCACCCCTCCACTTT
V: TRBV6-2/TRBV6-3; D: NA; J: TRBJ2-4; size: NA; CDR3: CASSHGRGTAKNIQYF; DNA: TGTGCCAGCAGTCACGGCCGGGGGACAGCCAAAAACATTCAGTACTTC
V: TRBV30; D: NA; J: TRBJ2-7; size: once; CDR3: CAWSVDRYEQYF; DNA: TGTGCCTGGAGTGTCGATCGCTACGAGCAGTACTTC
V: TRBV11-2; D: TRBD2; J: TRBJ2-5; size: NA; CDR3: CASSPWTSVETQYF; DNA: TGTGCCAGCAGCCCCTGGACTAGCGTCGAGACCCAGTACTTC
V: TRBV15; D: TRBD1; J: TRBJ1-5; size: NA; CDR3: CATSRTGGWGNQPQHF; DNA: TGTGCCACCAGCAGGACAGGGGGATGGGGCAATCAGCCCCAGCATTTT
V: TRBV4-1; D: NA; J: TRBJ2-4; size: NA; CDR3: CASSQDPPGAKNIQYF; DNA: TGCGCCAGCAGCCAAGATCCCCCGGGTGCCAAAAACATTCAGTACTTC